The rows below give T cell receptor beta chains drawn from one sample of a study of T cells in localized non-small cell lung cancer. Assay: immunoSEQ multiplex PCR; the TCRdb copy retains only in-frame clones and omits some. The sample has tens of thousands of clones; less than 90% are singletons. The sample was peripheral blood, taken before any cancer treatment. Every receptor here comes from a male donor at least 60 years old with stage I lung adenocarcinoma. The CDR3 runs from the conserved cysteine through the conserved F or W. A D gene is named only where the DNA matches it firmly. Some rows have no size entry. The others give once, few or many, or a class for an expanded clone.

d_call	v_call	clone_size	j_call	cdr3_nt	cdr3_aa
TRBD1	TRBV7-6	NA	TRBJ1-1	TGTGCCAGCAGCTCCCGGGACCGGGACAGCGAAGCTCGTTTCCCCCGCCACACTGAAGCTTTCTTT	CASSSRDRDSEARFPRHTEAFF
TRBD1	TRBV5-1	NA	TRBJ2-3	TGCGCCAGCAGCTTGGGGGGACAGGGGGCGCTTCGGCAGTATTTT	CASSLGGQGALRQYF
TRBD1	TRBV18	NA	TRBJ2-2	TGTGCCAGCTCACCAACGGGGACAGTGAACACCGGGGAGCTGTTTTTT	CASSPTGTVNTGELFF
NA	TRBV5-1	NA	TRBJ2-5	TGCGCCAGCAGCTTGGTGTCCCTCCAAGAGACCCAGTACTTC	CASSLVSLQETQYF
TRBD1	TRBV29-1	NA	TRBJ1-2	TGCAGCGTTGAAATGGTTCTTGGACAGGGAGGTTTGGACTATGGCTACACCTTC	CSVEMVLGQGGLDYGYTF
NA	TRBV7-2	NA	TRBJ2-3	TGTGCCAGCAGCTCGCCCCAGGGACGGGCCCTAGAGCGGAGTACGCAGTATTTT	CASSSPQGRALERSTQYF
NA	TRBV18	NA	TRBJ2-3	TGTGCCAGCTCACCACCGGTAAGCGGCACAGATACGCAGTATTTT	CASSPPVSGTDTQYF
NA	TRBV6-6	NA	TRBJ1-3	TGTGCCAGCAGTTACACCTACGGGTTGGACACCATATATTTT	CASSYTYGLDTIYF
NA	TRBV5-6	NA	TRBJ2-7	TGTGCCAGCAGCGCGAAGGGGGGGCCGCGATACGAGCAGTACTTC	CASSAKGGPRYEQYF
NA	TRBV19	NA	TRBJ2-1	TGTGCCAGTAGTTCACAGATTTCTGGGAATGAGCAGTTCTTC	CASSSQISGNEQFF
NA	TRBV6-5	NA	TRBJ2-1	TGTGCCAGCAGTTATGGGGCGGTCTATGAGCAGTTCTTC	CASSYGAVYEQFF
NA	TRBV29-1	NA	TRBJ2-3	TGCAGCGTTAGTACTCCGGGTGGACTCGGGTATTTT	CSVSTPGGLGYF
NA	TRBV7-9	NA	TRBJ1-1	TGTGCCAGCAGCTTAAATGGGGTCACTGAAGCTTTCTTT	CASSLNGVTEAFF
TRBD1	TRBV14	NA	TRBJ2-5	TGTGCCAGCAGCCAAGATTCTCCGGGACAGGGACCGTACCAAGAGACCCAGTACTTC	CASSQDSPGQGPYQETQYF
NA	TRBV29-1	NA	TRBJ2-1	TGCAGCGTTGAAGATTGGTCGGGACTTTTCAAGGACAATGAGCAGTTCTTC	CSVEDWSGLFKDNEQFF
TRBD1	TRBV7-2	NA	TRBJ1-1	TGTGCCAGCAGCTTAGGCTACTCAGGACAGGACCGGAACACTGAAGCTTTCTTT	CASSLGYSGQDRNTEAFF
NA	TRBV30	NA	TRBJ1-1	TGTGCCTGGAGTTACAGGCAGGACACTGAAGCTTTCTTT	CAWSYRQDTEAFF
NA	TRBV6-5	NA	TRBJ2-3	TGTGCCAGCATGAGCGCCGCTAGCACAGATACGCAGTATTTT	CASMSAASTDTQYF
TRBD2	TRBV6-5	NA	TRBJ2-3	TGTGCCAGCAGGAGGGCGGGGGTTAGCACAGATACGCAGTATTTT	CASRRAGVSTDTQYF
NA	TRBV9	NA	TRBJ2-1	TGTGCCAGCAGCGTGGGACAAAACTACAATGAGCAGTTCTTC	CASSVGQNYNEQFF
NA	TRBV2	NA	TRBJ1-3	TGTGCCAGCAGTGAAGCGCAGGGCAGGGGCTACTCGAACACCATATATTTT	CASSEAQGRGYSNTIYF
NA	TRBV9	once	TRBJ1-1	TGTGCCAGCAGCGTCGAGGGGATGAACACTGAAGCTTTCTTT	CASSVEGMNTEAFF
TRBD1	TRBV4-2	NA	TRBJ1-5	TGTGCCAGCAGCCAAGGACAGGGGGCCAGTCAGCCCCAGCATTTT	CASSQGQGASQPQHF
NA	TRBV10-3	NA	TRBJ2-7	TGTGCCATCAGTGGGGGGGCAGCATCTGCCTACGAGCAGTACTTC	CAISGGAASAYEQYF
NA	TRBV6-6	few	TRBJ2-7	TGTGCCAGCACACGACAGGGAGGTTACGAGCAGTACTTC	CASTRQGGYEQYF
NA	TRBV7-9	NA	TRBJ1-1	TGTGCCAGCAGCTTACCCCAAGGGCAGATACTCATGAACACTGAAGCTTTCTTT	CASSLPQGQILMNTEAFF
TRBD2	TRBV4-2	NA	TRBJ2-3	TGTGCCAGCAGCCAGGGACTAGCGGTAGGGGATACGCAGTATTTT	CASSQGLAVGDTQYF
NA	TRBV19	NA	TRBJ2-7	TGTGCCAGTACCTTGACGGGCAGCTCCTACGAGCAGTACTTC	CASTLTGSSYEQYF
TRBD2	TRBV5-1	once	TRBJ2-3	TGCGCCAGCAGCTTGGGGTCGGGAGGTACGCAGTATTTT	CASSLGSGGTQYF
TRBD2	TRBV10-3	NA	TRBJ2-7	TGTGCCATCAGTGAGAGGGGACTACTTACCTACGAGCAGTACTTC	CAISERGLLTYEQYF